The entry below gives a single T cell receptor (beta chain) sequence along with its context. Its antigen remains unknown. CDR3 size: 16 residues. Trimming took off 5 bases at V and 4 bases at J, with 18 bases between the two ends. Germline-derived CDR1 and CDR2 are SGHAT and FQNNGV. The sample belongs to a study of T cell responses to AZD1222 COVID-19 vaccine. Study context: Second-dose schedules of about 4 or about 12 weeks were combined. Broader study findings: White British ancestry dominated among donors, who included more females, and clonal diversity was possibly underestimated. The reported proportion of spike-specific TCRs targeting unmutated variant regions was nearly half. Seropositive at baseline were only a handful of AZD1222 recipients.

TCRdb keeps only in-frame clones here, not all; method: immunoSEQ multiplex PCR. The sample includes over 120,000 clones, roughly 89% seen only once; the top ten take around 1.8%. This receptor was taken from an adult in good health. Sequencing used peripheral blood, obtained on day 0 of AZD1222 vaccination. The chain links TRBV11-2 to TRBJ1-3; D perhaps matches TRBD1 (6 bases). For the CDR3, the DNA is TGTGCCAGCAGCCCGGTGGGGGGGGCGCGAGGAAACACCATATATTTT. It yields the protein CASSPVGGARGNTIYF.